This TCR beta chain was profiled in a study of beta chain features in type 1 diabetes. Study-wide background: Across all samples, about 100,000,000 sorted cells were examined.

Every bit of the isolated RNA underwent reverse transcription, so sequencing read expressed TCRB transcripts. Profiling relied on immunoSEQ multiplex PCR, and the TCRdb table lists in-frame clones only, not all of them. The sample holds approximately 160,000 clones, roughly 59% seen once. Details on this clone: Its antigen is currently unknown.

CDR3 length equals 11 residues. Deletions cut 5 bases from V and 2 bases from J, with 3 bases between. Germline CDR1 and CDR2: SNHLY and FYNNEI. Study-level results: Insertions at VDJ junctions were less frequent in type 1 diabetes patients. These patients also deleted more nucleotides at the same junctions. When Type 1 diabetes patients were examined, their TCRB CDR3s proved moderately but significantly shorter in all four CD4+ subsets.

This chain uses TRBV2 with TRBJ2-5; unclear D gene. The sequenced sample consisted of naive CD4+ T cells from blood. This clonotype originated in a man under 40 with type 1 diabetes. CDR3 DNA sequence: TGTGCCAGCAGTAGGCAAGAGACCCAGTACTTC. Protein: CASSRQETQYF.